This entry lists 24 T cell receptor beta chains sequenced from one sample in a study of beta chain features in type 1 diabetes. Findings and caveats of the study: In all four CD4+ subsets, TCRB CDR3 length was significantly, moderately reduced in type 1 diabetes.

Their specific antigens are unknown. What was sequenced were expressed TCRB transcripts, since all of the isolated RNA had been reverse transcribed. The table came from immunoSEQ multiplex PCR; TCRdb's copy has only in-frame clones and leaves some out. The sample carries about 360,000 clones, roughly an eighth recorded once. Material: naive CD4+ T cells from blood. Receptors were obtained from a young woman with type 1 diabetes.

The genes are TRBV27 and TRBJ1-2, with 7 bases identical to TRBD1. The CDR3 is 13 residues long. V lost 5 bases and J lost 6; bases outside the gene matches: 6. Germline V lookup: CDR1 MNHEY, CDR2 SMNVEV (reference sequence). CDR3 DNA sequence: TGTGCCAGCAGTCTCACAGGGGAAAATGGCTACACCTTC. Residues: CASSLTGENGYTF.

Remarks on this clone: This sample includes further DNA sequences coding for the same CDR3. V and J are TRBV5-4 and TRBJ2-1, with TRBD2 identical over 12 bases. J was trimmed by 6 bases and V by 2 bases; bases with no gene match: 3. The CDR3 runs 15 residues. Germline CDR1 SGHNT, CDR2 YYREEE (reference sequence). CDR3 bases: TGTGCCAGCAGCTTAAGACTAGCGGGAGTCAATGAGCAGTTCTTC. It codes for CASSLRLAGVNEQFF.

The chain has TRBV28 and TRBJ2-2, with TRBD1 as a possible D gene (6 bases). Trimming stripped 6 bases from V and 1 base from J, with 15 bases between. The CDR3 sequence is 16 residues long. The germline V gene encodes CDR1 MDHEN and CDR2 SYDVKM. Here the CDR3 reads CASSLLYRVNTGELFF. The CDR3 DNA sequence: TGTGCCAGCAGCCTCCTCTACAGGGTGAACACCGGGGAGCTGTTTTTT.

This clone turned up a few times. The V gene is TRBV7-9, the J gene TRBJ2-7; the match to TRBD1 covers 10 bases. Looked up from germline, CDR1 is SEHNR and CDR2 is FQNEAQ (reference sequence). The CDR3 length is 15 residues. Trimming took 5 bases from V and 3 from J; bases not matched to a gene: 7. The CDR3 loop reads CASSASGQGNYEQYF. DNA of the CDR3: TGTGCCAGCAGCGCCTCGGGACAGGGGAACTACGAGCAGTACTTC.

A few counts support this clone. This chain connects TRBV29-1 to TRBJ2-1; 8 bases fit TRBD1. Germline V lookup: CDR1 SQVTM, CDR2 ANQGSEA. Trimming took 0 bases from V and 10 from J; bases not matched to a gene: 8. The CDR3 length is 14 residues. The CDR3 DNA sequence: TGCAGCGTTGAAGATTCCGACAGGGGAATGGAGCAGTTCTTC. Amino acids: CSVEDSDRGMEQFF.

This clone has more than one count but fewer than ten. J is TRBJ2-1 and V is TRBV11-2, with TRBD2 identical over 9 bases. The germline V gene encodes CDR1 SGHAT and CDR2 FQNNGV. CDR3 length: 15 residues. With V trimmed by 6 bases and J by 8 bases, 11 bases remained unmatched. The CDR3 sequence: CASRLELAGADEQFF. The CDR3 DNA is TGTGCCAGCAGGCTTGAGTTAGCGGGGGCAGATGAGCAGTTCTTC.

This clone came up a few times. The J gene is TRBJ2-7, the V gene TRBV25-1; no definite D call. Deletions cut 1 base from V and 3 bases from J, with 4 bases between. Per the germline V gene, CDR1 is MGHDK and CDR2 is SYGVNS. The CDR3 consists of 12 residues. CDR3 region: CASSEFYYEQYF. CDR3 DNA: TGTGCCAGCAGTGAATTTTACTACGAGCAGTACTTC.

This chain connects TRBV4-1 to TRBJ1-3; no clear D. Per the germline V gene, CDR1 is MGHRA and CDR2 is YSYEKL. Deletions cut 1 base from V and 8 bases from J, with 9 bases between. The CDR3 loop spans 13 amino acids. The CDR3 here is CASSQVISDTIYF. In DNA form, the CDR3 reads TGCGCCAGCAGCCAAGTAATCAGCGACACCATATATTTT.

The table lists this clone with a few counts. This rearrangement joins TRBV6-5 to TRBJ2-3, with TRBD1 as a possible D gene (5 bases). The CDR3 has 14 residues. CDR1 is MNHEY, CDR2 SVGAGI, per germline. V gave up 7 bases and J gave up 3 bases, with 14 bases separating them. The CDR3 region has the DNA TGTGCCAGCACCCAGGGATTGTCGACAGATACGCAGTATTTT. Translated: CASTQGLSTDTQYF.

This clone came up a few times. The chain links TRBV4-1 to TRBJ1-1; D might be TRBD1 (5 bases). This CDR3 region has 14 residues. Trimming removed 2 bases from V and 6 bases from J, with 13 bases in between. Germline CDR1 MGHRA, CDR2 YSYEKL. The CDR3 protein is CASSQFGGKPEAFF. The CDR3 DNA sequence: TGCGCCAGCAGCCAATTCGGGGGAAAACCTGAAGCTTTCTTT.

This sequence joins TRBV19 and TRBJ1-5, with 9 nucleotides matching TRBD1. Germline V gene data show CDR1 as LNHDA and CDR2 as SQIVND (reference sequence). Losses at the gene ends were 5 bases for V and 6 bases for J; bases not matched to a gene: 17. CDR3 size: 18 residues. The CDR3 DNA sequence: TGTGCCAGTAGTCCCCAGGCAACAGGGGGCGGATTCGGTCAGCCCCAGCATTTT. Protein product: CASSPQATGGGFGQPQHF.

V is TRBV5-1 and J is TRBJ2-2, with D perhaps matching TRBD1 (6 bases). CDR1 and CDR2 from the germline V gene are SGHRS and YFSETQ. Trimming stripped 4 bases from V and 4 bases from J, with 11 bases between. The CDR3 has 14 residues. For the CDR3, the DNA is TGCGCCAGCAGCCAACAGGGTCCCACCGGGGAGCTGTTTTTT. Translating gives CASSQQGPTGELFF.

The chain carries TRBV6-5 and TRBJ2-3; D remains unclear. From germline, CDR1 is MNHEY and CDR2 SVGAGI. V was cut by 5 bases and J by 5 bases, with 11 bases left in between. There are 13 residues in the CDR3. CDR3: CASSPSRGDTQYF. The CDR3, as DNA: TGTGCCAGCAGTCCCTCCCGCGGAGATACGCAGTATTTT.

This rearrangement joins TRBV28 to TRBJ1-3; 8 nucleotides match TRBD1. CDR1 is MDHEN, CDR2 SYDVKM, per germline. With 5 bases clipped from V and 16 bases from J, the junction kept 16 bases outside the gene matches. The CDR3 runs to 14 residues. The DNA of the CDR3 is TGTGCCAGCAGTACGCCCCCCCGGGACAGGAGGACCTATTTT. Its translation: CASSTPPRDRRTYF.

The chain is built from TRBV7-2 and TRBJ2-5, with 12 bases matching TRBD2. V was pared by 1 base and J by 5 bases, with 5 bases of the junction left unmatched. The length of the CDR3 is 16 residues. CDR1 and CDR2 from the germline V gene are SGHTA and FQGNSA. The CDR3 nucleotides are TGTGCCAGCAGCTTAGGGGCTAGCGGGGGGGTGGAGACCCAGTACTTC. It encodes CASSLGASGGVETQYF.

The rearrangement joins TRBV5-1 to TRBJ2-1; D is unclear. This CDR3 spans 14 amino acids. Trimming cost V 4 bases and J 6 bases, with 14 bases left between them. The germline gives CDR1 SGHRS, CDR2 YFSETQ. CDR3 sequence: CASSVDGIVNEQFF. Here the CDR3 DNA reads TGCGCCAGCAGCGTGGACGGTATCGTCAATGAGCAGTTCTTC. Full variable domain (outside the CDR3, taken from reference TRBV5-1 and TRBJ2-1): KAGVTQTPRYLIKTRGQQVTLSCSPISGHRSVSWYQQTPGQGLQFLFEYFSETQRNKGNFPGRFSGRQFSNSRSEMNVSTLELGDSALYLCASSVDGIVNEQFFGPGTRLTVL.

This clone was picked up a small number of times. The chain combines TRBV6-6 with TRBJ1-2, with 7 nucleotides matching TRBD1. Unmatched junction bases numbered 3, after V lost 7 bases and J lost 4 bases. This CDR3 comprises 12 residues. Germline V lookup: CDR1 MNHNY, CDR2 SVGAGI (reference sequence). CDR3 DNA sequence: TGTGCCAGCACTTCAGGGGGCTATGGCTACACCTTC. Translated: CASTSGGYGYTF.

The rearrangement links TRBV6-6 to TRBJ1-5; 9 bases fit TRBD1. J gave up 7 bases and V 0 bases, and 4 bases lay outside the gene matches. Germline V gene sequence: CDR1 MNHNY, CDR2 SVGAGI (reference sequence). The CDR3 length is 15 residues. The CDR3 loop reads CASSYSQQGAQPQHF. The CDR3 DNA is TGTGCCAGCAGTTACTCACAACAGGGGGCACAGCCCCAGCATTTT.

This clone was seen a few times. This same CDR3 is encoded by further DNA sequences in the sample. The chain employs TRBV18 and TRBJ1-2; unclear D gene. Germline loops: CDR1 KGHSH, CDR2 LQKENI. The CDR3 is 13 residues long. Trimming pared 2 bases from V and 3 bases from J, leaving 7 bases between. The DNA of the CDR3 is TGTGCCAGCTCACCATCCACAGACTATGGCTACACCTTC. Translating gives CASSPSTDYGYTF.

This clone was counted a few times. The chain is built from TRBV6-5 and TRBJ1-2; D unresolved. CDR3 size: 10 residues. Germline CDR1 MNHEY, CDR2 SVGAGI. Deletions cut 9 bases from V and 8 bases from J, with 10 bases between. CDR3: CARLRGGYTF. The CDR3 DNA reads TGTGCCAGGTTACGAGGCGGCTACACCTTC.

V and J are TRBV18 and TRBJ1-6; 7 nucleotides match TRBD1. In germline, CDR1 is KGHSH, CDR2 LQKENI. V was pared by 3 bases and J by 7 bases, with 0 bases of the junction left unmatched. CDR3 length: 13 residues. CDR3 loop: CASSPTGNSPLHF. In nucleotides, the CDR3 is TGTGCCAGCTCACCGACAGGGAATTCACCCCTCCACTTT.

This clone appeared a few times. The genes are TRBV10-3 and TRBJ1-1; 7 bases line up with TRBD1. The V and J ends lost 10 bases and 1 base, in that order; junction bases with no gene match: 6. CDR3 length equals 13 residues. Per germline, CDR1 ENHRY and CDR2 SYGVKD. The CDR3 nucleotides read TGTGCCACCACAGGGGCTAAGAACACTGAAGCTTTCTTT. It encodes CATTGAKNTEAFF.

A few counts support this clone. V gene TRBV7-9 combines with J gene TRBJ2-3, with D unresolved. V shed 0 bases and J shed 0 bases, with 7 bases lying between them. CDR3 size: 15 residues. Germline CDR1 is SEHNR and CDR2 is FQNEAQ (reference sequence). The CDR3: CASSLAARSTDTQYF. CDR3 DNA sequence: TGTGCCAGCAGCTTAGCGGCTAGGAGCACAGATACGCAGTATTTT.

The J gene is TRBJ1-1, the V gene TRBV4-1; 7 bases align to TRBD1. V lost 4 bases, J lost 4 bases, and 3 bases stayed unmatched. The CDR3 spans 13 residues. The germline CDR1 and CDR2 sequences are MGHRA and YSYEKL. CDR3 amino acids: CASSLGGTTEAFF. The DNA for the CDR3 is TGCGCCAGCAGCCTAGGGGGCACCACTGAAGCTTTCTTT.